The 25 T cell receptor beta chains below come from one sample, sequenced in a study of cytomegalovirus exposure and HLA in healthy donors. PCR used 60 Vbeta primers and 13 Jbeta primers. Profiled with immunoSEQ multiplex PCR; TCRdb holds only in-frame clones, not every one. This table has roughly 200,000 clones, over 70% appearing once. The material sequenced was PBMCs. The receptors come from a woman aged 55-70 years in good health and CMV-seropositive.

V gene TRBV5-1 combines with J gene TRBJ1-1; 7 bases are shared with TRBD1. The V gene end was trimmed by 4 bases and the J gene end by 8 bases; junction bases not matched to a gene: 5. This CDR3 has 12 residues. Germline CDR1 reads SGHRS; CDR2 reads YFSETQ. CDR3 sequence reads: CASSLLQGEAFF. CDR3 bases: TGCGCCAGCAGCCTTTTACAGGGGGAAGCTTTCTTT.

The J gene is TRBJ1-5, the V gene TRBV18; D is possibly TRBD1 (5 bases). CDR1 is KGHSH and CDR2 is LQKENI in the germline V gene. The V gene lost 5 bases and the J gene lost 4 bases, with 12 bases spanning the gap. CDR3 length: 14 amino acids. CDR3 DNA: TGTGCCAGCTCATCGACAGACTTGAATCAGCCCCAGCATTTT. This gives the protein CASSSTDLNQPQHF.

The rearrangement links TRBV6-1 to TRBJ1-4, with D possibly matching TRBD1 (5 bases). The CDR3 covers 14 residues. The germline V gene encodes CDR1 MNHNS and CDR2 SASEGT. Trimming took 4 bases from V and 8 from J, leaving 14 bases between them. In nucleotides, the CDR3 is TGTGCCAGCAGTGTTGGGGGGGGTGGGGAAAAACTGTTTTTT. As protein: CASSVGGGGEKLFF.

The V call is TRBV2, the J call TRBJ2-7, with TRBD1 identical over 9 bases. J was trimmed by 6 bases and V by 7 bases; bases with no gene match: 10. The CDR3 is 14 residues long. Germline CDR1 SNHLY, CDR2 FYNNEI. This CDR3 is CASTPGTGLFEQYF. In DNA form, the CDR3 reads TGTGCCAGCACCCCCGGGACAGGGTTATTCGAGCAGTACTTC.

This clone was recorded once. The DNA for the CDR3 is TGTGCCACCAGCAGGGGGGACAGTTACTACGAGCAGTACTTC. Residues: CATSRGDSYYEQYF. The rearrangement joins TRBV15 to TRBJ2-5, with 7 bases aligning to TRBD1. The closer fit of TRBJ2-7 to the DNA end suggests the J call may be wrong. CDR1 and CDR2 (germline): LNHNV, YYDKDF (reference sequence). This CDR3 has 14 residues.

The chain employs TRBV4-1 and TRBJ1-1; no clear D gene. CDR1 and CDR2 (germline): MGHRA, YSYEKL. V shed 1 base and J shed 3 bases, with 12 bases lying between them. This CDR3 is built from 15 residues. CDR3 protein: CASSQVGRSDTEAFF. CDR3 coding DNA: TGCGCCAGCAGCCAAGTGGGGAGGAGCGACACTGAAGCTTTCTTT.

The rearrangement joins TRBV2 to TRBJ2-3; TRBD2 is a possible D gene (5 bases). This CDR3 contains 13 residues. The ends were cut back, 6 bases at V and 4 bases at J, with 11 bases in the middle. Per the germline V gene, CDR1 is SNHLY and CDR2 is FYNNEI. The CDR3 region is CASSTRWADTQYF. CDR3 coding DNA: TGTGCCAGCAGCACTAGATGGGCAGATACGCAGTATTTT.

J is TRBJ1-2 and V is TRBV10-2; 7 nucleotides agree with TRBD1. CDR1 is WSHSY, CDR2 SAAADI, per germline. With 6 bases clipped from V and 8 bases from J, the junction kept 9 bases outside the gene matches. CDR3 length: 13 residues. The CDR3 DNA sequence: TGCGCCAGCAGGGAAGGGGCAGGGGGGGGCTACACCTTC. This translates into CASREGAGGGYTF.

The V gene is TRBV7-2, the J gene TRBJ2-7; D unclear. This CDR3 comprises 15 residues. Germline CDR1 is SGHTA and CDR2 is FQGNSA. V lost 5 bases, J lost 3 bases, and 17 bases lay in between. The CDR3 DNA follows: TGTGCCAGCAGCCGACGACTTTCTGCCGACTACGAGCAGTACTTC. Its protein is CASSRRLSADYEQYF.

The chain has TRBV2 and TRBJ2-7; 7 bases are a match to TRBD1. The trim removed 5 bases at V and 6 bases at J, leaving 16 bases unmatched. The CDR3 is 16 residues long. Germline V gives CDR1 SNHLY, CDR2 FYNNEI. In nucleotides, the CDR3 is TGTGCCAGCAGTACTCGAAAGAAGCCGACAGGGAGCGAGCAGTACTTC. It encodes CASSTRKKPTGSEQYF. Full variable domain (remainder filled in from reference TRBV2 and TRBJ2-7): EPEVTQTPSHQVTQMGQEVILRCVPISNHLYFYWYRQILGQKVEFLVSFYNNEISEKSEIFDDQFSVERPDGSNFTLKIRSTKLEDSAMYFCASSTRKKPTGSEQYFGPGTRLTVT.

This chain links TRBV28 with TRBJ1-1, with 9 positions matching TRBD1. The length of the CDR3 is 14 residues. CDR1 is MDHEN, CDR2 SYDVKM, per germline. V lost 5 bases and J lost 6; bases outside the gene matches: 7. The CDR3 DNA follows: TGTGCCAGCAGTGAAAACAGGGGGCTCGCTGAAGCTTTCTTT. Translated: CASSENRGLAEAFF.

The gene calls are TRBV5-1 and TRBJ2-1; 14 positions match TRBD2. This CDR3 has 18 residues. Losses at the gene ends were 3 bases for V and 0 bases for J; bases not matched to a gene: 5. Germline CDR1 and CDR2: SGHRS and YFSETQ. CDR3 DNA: TGCGCCAGCAGCTCCATAGGGACTAGCGGGAGCTCCTACAATGAGCAGTTCTTC. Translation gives CASSSIGTSGSSYNEQFF.

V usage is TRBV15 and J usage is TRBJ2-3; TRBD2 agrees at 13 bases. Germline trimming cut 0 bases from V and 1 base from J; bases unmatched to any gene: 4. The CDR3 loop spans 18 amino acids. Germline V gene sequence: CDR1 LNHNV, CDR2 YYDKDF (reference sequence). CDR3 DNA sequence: TGTGCCACCAGCAGAGATCGGACTAGCGGGAGCGGCACAGATACGCAGTATTTT. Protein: CATSRDRTSGSGTDTQYF.

CDR3 in DNA: TGTGCCAGCAGCGGACAGTACAATGAGCAGTTCTTC. As protein: CASSGQYNEQFF. The rearrangement uses TRBV7-2 and TRBJ2-1; D may be TRBD1 (6 bases). The V end lost 5 bases, the J end lost 4 bases, and 6 bases lay between the germline ends. This CDR3 has 12 residues. The germline V gene has CDR1 SGHTA and CDR2 FQGNSA.

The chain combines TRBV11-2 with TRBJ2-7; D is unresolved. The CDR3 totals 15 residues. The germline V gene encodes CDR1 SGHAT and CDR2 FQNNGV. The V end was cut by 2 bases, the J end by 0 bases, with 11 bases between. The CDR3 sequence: CASSLQPVASYEQYF. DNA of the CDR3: TGTGCCAGCAGCTTACAGCCCGTAGCCTCCTACGAGCAGTACTTC.

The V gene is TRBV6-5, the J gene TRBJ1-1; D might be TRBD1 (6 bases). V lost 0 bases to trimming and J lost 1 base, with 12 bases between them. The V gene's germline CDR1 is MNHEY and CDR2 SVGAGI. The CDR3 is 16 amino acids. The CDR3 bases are TGTGCCAGCAGTTACTCGAGTGTAGGGGGGAACACTGAAGCTTTCTTT. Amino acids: CASSYSSVGGNTEAFF.

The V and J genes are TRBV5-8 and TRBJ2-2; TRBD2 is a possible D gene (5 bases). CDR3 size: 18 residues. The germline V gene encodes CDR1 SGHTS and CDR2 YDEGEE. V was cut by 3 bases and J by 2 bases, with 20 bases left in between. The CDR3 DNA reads TGTGCCAGCAGCTCCCGCTTGGGCGAGGGCTCCAACACCGGGGAGCTGTTTTTT. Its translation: CASSSRLGEGSNTGELFF.

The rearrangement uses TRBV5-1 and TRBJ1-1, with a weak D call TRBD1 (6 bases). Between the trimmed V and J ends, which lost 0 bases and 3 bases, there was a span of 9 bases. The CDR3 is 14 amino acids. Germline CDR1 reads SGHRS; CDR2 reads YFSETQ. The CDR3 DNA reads TGCGCCAGCAGCTTGGGGCAGGGGTACACTGAAGCTTTCTTT. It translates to CASSLGQGYTEAFF.

Here the CDR3 DNA reads TGTGCCAGCAGTAGGGGGCCGAACACTGAAGCTTTCTTT. This encodes CASSRGPNTEAFF. V and J are TRBV7-3 and TRBJ1-1, with TRBD1 matching over 7 bases. The germline V gene encodes CDR1 SGHTA and CDR2 FQGTGA. The CDR3 length is 13 residues. V trimming: 6 bases; J trimming: 1 base; junction bases outside the gene matches: 2.

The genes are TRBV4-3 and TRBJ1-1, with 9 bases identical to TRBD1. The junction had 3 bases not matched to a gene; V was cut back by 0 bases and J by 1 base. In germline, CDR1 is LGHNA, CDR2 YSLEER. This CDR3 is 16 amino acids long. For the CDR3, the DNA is TGCGCCAGCAGCCAAGAAACAGGGGGCTCGAACACTGAAGCTTTCTTT. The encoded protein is CASSQETGGSNTEAFF.

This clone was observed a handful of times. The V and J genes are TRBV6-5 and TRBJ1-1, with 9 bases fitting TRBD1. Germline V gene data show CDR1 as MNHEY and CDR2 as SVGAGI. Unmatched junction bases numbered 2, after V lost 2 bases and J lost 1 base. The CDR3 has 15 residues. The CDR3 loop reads CASSYQQGANTEAFF. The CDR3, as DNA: TGTGCCAGCAGTTACCAACAGGGGGCGAACACTGAAGCTTTCTTT.

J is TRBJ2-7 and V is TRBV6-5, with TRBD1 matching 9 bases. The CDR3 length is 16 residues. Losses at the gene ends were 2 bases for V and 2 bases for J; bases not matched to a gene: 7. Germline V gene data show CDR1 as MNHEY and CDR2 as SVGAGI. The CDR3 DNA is TGTGCCAGCAGTTACAAAGGACAGGGGTTAACCTACGAGCAGTACTTC. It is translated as CASSYKGQGLTYEQYF.

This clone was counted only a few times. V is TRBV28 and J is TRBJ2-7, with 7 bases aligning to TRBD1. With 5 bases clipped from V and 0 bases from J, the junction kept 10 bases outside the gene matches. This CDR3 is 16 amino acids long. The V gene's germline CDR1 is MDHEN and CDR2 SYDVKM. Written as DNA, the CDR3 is TGTGCCAGCAGTGCGACGGGACAGCGACGCTCCTACGAGCAGTACTTC. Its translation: CASSATGQRRSYEQYF.

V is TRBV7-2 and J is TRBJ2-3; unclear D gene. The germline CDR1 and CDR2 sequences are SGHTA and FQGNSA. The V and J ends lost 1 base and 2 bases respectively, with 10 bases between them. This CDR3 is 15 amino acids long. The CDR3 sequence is CASSLGGTNTDTQYF. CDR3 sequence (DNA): TGTGCCAGCAGCTTAGGAGGTACTAACACAGATACGCAGTATTTT.

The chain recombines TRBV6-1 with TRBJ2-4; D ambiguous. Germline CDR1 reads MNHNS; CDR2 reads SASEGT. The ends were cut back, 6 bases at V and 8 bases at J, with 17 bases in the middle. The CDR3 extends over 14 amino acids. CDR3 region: CASRAQATWDIQYF. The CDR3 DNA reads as TGTGCCAGCAGGGCTCAGGCTACGTGGGACATTCAGTACTTC.